These T cell receptor beta chains were read from a single sample in a study of control samples from healthy donors and cancer patients. Generated by immunoSEQ multiplex PCR, the TCRdb table keeps only in-frame clones and is missing some. The table records about 84,000 clones, 75% to 85% of them present only once. The specimen was PBMCs. These TCRs come from a man aged 60-69 years with head and neck cancer. Both conserved end residues are part of each CDR3. Fields, in order: J gene, clone size, D gene, V gene, CDR3 protein, CDR3 DNA. The D gene is left open where the match is weak. Size is stated for part of the rows, as once, few or many counts, or as a class when the clone is expanded.

j_call: TRBJ2-3; clone_size: NA; d_call: TRBD2; v_call: TRBV2; cdr3_aa: CASSSTSGITDTQYF; cdr3_nt: TGTGCCAGCAGTAGTACTAGCGGGATCACAGATACGCAGTATTTT
j_call: TRBJ1-5; clone_size: NA; d_call: TRBD1; v_call: TRBV12-5; cdr3_aa: CASGLVLGQLVNQPQHF; cdr3_nt: TGTGCTAGTGGTTTGGTACTGGGACAGTTAGTCAATCAGCCCCAGCATTTT
j_call: TRBJ2-2; clone_size: NA; d_call: TRBD2; v_call: TRBV19; cdr3_aa: CASSILGLAGQNTGELFF; cdr3_nt: TGTGCCAGTAGTATTTTGGGACTAGCGGGTCAGAACACCGGGGAGCTGTTTTTT
j_call: TRBJ2-1; clone_size: few; d_call: TRBD2; v_call: TRBV27; cdr3_aa: CASRPVEVAGVNEQFF; cdr3_nt: TGTGCCAGCAGACCAGTTGAGGTAGCGGGAGTTAATGAGCAGTTCTTC
j_call: TRBJ2-7; clone_size: NA; d_call: NA; v_call: TRBV7-9; cdr3_aa: CASSLVGPSYEQYF; cdr3_nt: TGTGCCAGCAGCTTGGTCGGACCCTCCTACGAGCAGTACTTC
j_call: TRBJ1-2; clone_size: NA; d_call: NA; v_call: TRBV27; cdr3_aa: CASSLQGSMAGYTF; cdr3_nt: TGTGCCAGCAGTTTGCAGGGGAGTATGGCGGGCTACACCTTC
j_call: TRBJ1-5; clone_size: NA; d_call: TRBD1; v_call: TRBV6-2/TRBV6-3; cdr3_aa: CASSYALIQGLSNQPQHF; cdr3_nt: TGTGCCAGCAGTTACGCCCTCATACAGGGGCTGAGCAATCAGCCCCAGCATTTT
j_call: TRBJ2-2; clone_size: NA; d_call: TRBD1; v_call: TRBV27; cdr3_aa: CASSPQGARDTGELFF; cdr3_nt: TGTGCCAGCTCGCCCCAGGGGGCGCGGGACACCGGGGAGCTGTTTTTT
j_call: TRBJ2-3; clone_size: NA; d_call: NA; v_call: TRBV27; cdr3_aa: CASSPGVGLVRSDTQYF; cdr3_nt: TGTGCCAGCAGCCCCGGTGTGGGGCTGGTACGATCAGATACGCAGTATTTT
j_call: TRBJ1-2; clone_size: NA; d_call: NA; v_call: TRBV20-1; cdr3_aa: CSASDRRANYGYTF; cdr3_nt: TGCAGTGCTAGTGACAGGAGAGCTAACTATGGCTACACCTTC
j_call: TRBJ2-2; clone_size: NA; d_call: NA; v_call: TRBV11-2; cdr3_aa: CASSYGTYFTGELFF; cdr3_nt: TGTGCCAGCAGCTACGGGACTTATTTCACCGGGGAGCTGTTTTTT
j_call: TRBJ1-5; clone_size: NA; d_call: NA; v_call: TRBV12-2; cdr3_aa: CASRLEVPGGAGNQPQHF; cdr3_nt: TGTGCAAGTCGCTTAGAGGTGCCAGGGGGCGCGGGCAATCAGCCCCAGCATTTT
j_call: TRBJ2-7; clone_size: NA; d_call: TRBD2; v_call: TRBV11-2; cdr3_aa: CASSRRTSGYEQYF; cdr3_nt: TGTGCCAGCAGCCGCCGGACTAGCGGGTACGAGCAGTACTTC
j_call: TRBJ2-5; clone_size: NA; d_call: TRBD2; v_call: TRBV3-1/TRBV3-2; cdr3_aa: CASSQISGEGPIGTQYF; cdr3_nt: TGTGCCAGCAGCCAAATTTCGGGGGAGGGCCCAATAGGGACCCAGTACTTC
j_call: TRBJ2-3; clone_size: NA; d_call: NA; v_call: TRBV3-1/TRBV3-2; cdr3_aa: CASSRERVADTQYF; cdr3_nt: TGTGCCAGCTCACGAGAACGGGTTGCAGATACGCAGTATTTT
j_call: TRBJ2-6; clone_size: NA; d_call: NA; v_call: TRBV5-1; cdr3_aa: CASRGRGVLSGANVLTF; cdr3_nt: TGCGCCAGCAGGGGGAGAGGTGTTCTCTCTGGGGCCAACGTCCTGACTTTC
j_call: TRBJ1-1; clone_size: NA; d_call: NA; v_call: TRBV27; cdr3_aa: CASSPLDGNTEAFF; cdr3_nt: TGTGCCAGCAGTCCCTTGGACGGGAACACTGAAGCTTTCTTT
j_call: TRBJ2-1; clone_size: once; d_call: NA; v_call: TRBV24-1; cdr3_aa: CATSPRREGQFF; cdr3_nt: TGTGCCACCAGTCCTCGCAGGGAAGGGCAGTTCTTC
j_call: TRBJ2-3; clone_size: NA; d_call: NA; v_call: TRBV5-1; cdr3_aa: CASSLAVSRADTQYF; cdr3_nt: TGCGCCAGCAGCTTGGCGGTGTCGCGGGCAGATACGCAGTATTTT
j_call: TRBJ2-5; clone_size: NA; d_call: NA; v_call: TRBV10-3; cdr3_aa: CAIRRGQGETQYF; cdr3_nt: TGTGCCATCAGGCGAGGGCAGGGGGAGACCCAGTACTTC
j_call: TRBJ2-1; clone_size: NA; d_call: NA; v_call: TRBV20-1; cdr3_aa: CSASLGEWRAGWSYNEQFF; cdr3_nt: TGCAGTGCTAGTCTGGGCGAGTGGAGGGCCGGTTGGTCCTACAATGAGCAGTTCTTC
j_call: TRBJ1-2; clone_size: NA; d_call: NA; v_call: TRBV6-1; cdr3_aa: CASSEARGGTPEGYTF; cdr3_nt: TGTGCCAGCAGTGAAGCGAGGGGGGGTACTCCCGAAGGCTACACCTTC
j_call: TRBJ1-6; clone_size: NA; d_call: NA; v_call: TRBV6-4; cdr3_aa: CASTKVRREFLYSPLHF; cdr3_nt: TGTGCCAGCACAAAGGTACGAAGGGAATTTCTGTATTCACCCCTCCACTTT
j_call: TRBJ2-7; clone_size: NA; d_call: NA; v_call: TRBV7-2; cdr3_aa: CASSLDMGGGYEQYF; cdr3_nt: TGTGCCAGCAGCTTAGATATGGGGGGAGGTTACGAGCAGTACTTC
j_call: TRBJ1-5; clone_size: NA; d_call: TRBD1; v_call: TRBV27; cdr3_aa: CASRGQRSNQPQHF; cdr3_nt: TGTGCCAGCAGGGGACAGAGGAGCAATCAGCCCCAGCATTTT
j_call: TRBJ2-1; clone_size: NA; d_call: NA; v_call: TRBV28; cdr3_aa: CASSLVPSSYNEQFF; cdr3_nt: TGTGCCAGCAGTTTGGTTCCTAGCTCCTACAATGAGCAGTTCTTC
j_call: TRBJ1-2; clone_size: NA; d_call: TRBD1; v_call: TRBV24-1; cdr3_aa: CATSDGQDYGYTF; cdr3_nt: TGTGCCACCAGTGACGGACAGGACTATGGCTACACCTTC
j_call: TRBJ1-1; clone_size: NA; d_call: TRBD1; v_call: TRBV19; cdr3_aa: CASSKGQGVRITEAFF; cdr3_nt: TGTGCCAGTAGTAAGGGACAGGGCGTTCGGATCACTGAAGCTTTCTTT
j_call: TRBJ2-1; clone_size: NA; d_call: NA; v_call: TRBV5-1; cdr3_aa: CASRIGSSYNEQFF; cdr3_nt: TGCGCCAGCAGAATCGGTAGCTCCTACAATGAGCAGTTCTTC
j_call: TRBJ2-7; clone_size: NA; d_call: TRBD2; v_call: TRBV19; cdr3_aa: CASSTVAGGPNEQYF; cdr3_nt: TGTGCCAGTAGTACCGTAGCGGGAGGGCCGAACGAGCAGTACTTC
j_call: TRBJ2-3; clone_size: NA; d_call: NA; v_call: TRBV27; cdr3_aa: CASSLIRDFLSDTQYF; cdr3_nt: TGTGCCAGCAGTCTCATCCGGGACTTCCTGTCGGATACGCAGTATTTT
j_call: TRBJ1-5; clone_size: NA; d_call: TRBD1; v_call: TRBV7-2; cdr3_aa: CASSLDRGNQPQHF; cdr3_nt: TGTGCCAGCAGCTTGGACAGGGGCAATCAGCCCCAGCATTTT
j_call: TRBJ2-1; clone_size: NA; d_call: TRBD2; v_call: TRBV4-1; cdr3_aa: CASSHLAGFYSSYNEQFF; cdr3_nt: TGCGCCAGCAGCCACCTAGCGGGCTTCTACAGCTCCTACAATGAGCAGTTCTTC
j_call: TRBJ2-1; clone_size: NA; d_call: NA; v_call: TRBV7-9; cdr3_aa: CASRRNNEQFF; cdr3_nt: TGTGCCAGCAGAAGGAACAATGAGCAGTTCTTC
j_call: TRBJ2-1; clone_size: few; d_call: NA; v_call: TRBV10-3; cdr3_aa: CAISPDRFGEQFF; cdr3_nt: TGTGCCATCAGCCCAGACAGGTTTGGTGAGCAGTTCTTC
j_call: TRBJ2-7; clone_size: NA; d_call: NA; v_call: TRBV5-3; cdr3_aa: CARSQGGSRRTCEQYF; cdr3_nt: TGTGCCAGAAGCCAAGGGGGTTCGCGGAGGACGTGCGAGCAGTACTTC
j_call: TRBJ2-1; clone_size: NA; d_call: TRBD2; v_call: TRBV19; cdr3_aa: CASSIAGGPDNEQFF; cdr3_nt: TGTGCCAGTAGTATAGCGGGAGGGCCGGACAATGAGCAGTTCTTC
j_call: TRBJ2-1; clone_size: NA; d_call: TRBD2; v_call: TRBV5-1; cdr3_aa: CASSPLAGGSYNEQFF; cdr3_nt: TGCGCCAGCAGCCCGTTAGCGGGAGGTTCCTACAATGAGCAGTTCTTC
j_call: TRBJ2-7; clone_size: many; d_call: NA; v_call: TRBV7-2; cdr3_aa: CASSKGPTSPYEQYF; cdr3_nt: TGTGCCAGCAGCAAGGGTCCGACTAGTCCCTACGAGCAGTACTTC
j_call: TRBJ2-6; clone_size: NA; d_call: NA; v_call: TRBV5-1; cdr3_aa: CASSWTVLSGANVLTF; cdr3_nt: TGCGCCAGCAGCTGGACAGTTCTCTCTGGGGCCAACGTCCTGACTTTC
j_call: TRBJ2-7; clone_size: NA; d_call: NA; v_call: TRBV29-1; cdr3_aa: CSVHRDSTYEQYF; cdr3_nt: TGCAGCGTTCATCGGGACTCAACCTACGAGCAGTACTTC
j_call: TRBJ2-1; clone_size: NA; d_call: NA; v_call: TRBV20-1; cdr3_aa: CSASASGGGSNEQFF; cdr3_nt: TGCAGTGCTAGTGCTAGCGGAGGGGGGTCCAATGAGCAGTTCTTC
j_call: TRBJ2-2; clone_size: few; d_call: TRBD2; v_call: TRBV3-1/TRBV3-2; cdr3_aa: CASSHRLAVSGELFF; cdr3_nt: TGTGCCAGCAGCCACAGACTAGCGGTATCCGGGGAGCTGTTTTTT
j_call: TRBJ2-7; clone_size: NA; d_call: NA; v_call: TRBV29-1; cdr3_aa: CSVEALPSRGGSYEQYF; cdr3_nt: TGCAGCGTTGAAGCCCTCCCCTCCAGGGGGGGTTCCTACGAGCAGTACTTC
j_call: TRBJ2-7; clone_size: NA; d_call: TRBD1; v_call: TRBV27; cdr3_aa: CASRPLSGQGTYEQYF; cdr3_nt: TGTGCCAGCCGCCCCCTCTCGGGACAGGGAACCTACGAGCAGTACTTC
j_call: TRBJ1-6; clone_size: NA; d_call: TRBD1; v_call: TRBV6-6; cdr3_aa: CASSRQGGGNSPLHF; cdr3_nt: TGTGCCAGCAGTCGACAGGGCGGCGGGAATTCACCCCTCCACTTT
j_call: TRBJ2-3; clone_size: NA; d_call: NA; v_call: TRBV14; cdr3_aa: CASAKVGSDTQYF; cdr3_nt: TGTGCCAGCGCCAAGGTGGGGTCAGATACGCAGTATTTT
j_call: TRBJ2-3; clone_size: NA; d_call: NA; v_call: TRBV4-1; cdr3_aa: CASSFQGYSADTQYF; cdr3_nt: TGCGCCAGCAGCTTTCAGGGGTATTCAGCAGATACGCAGTATTTT
j_call: TRBJ2-2; clone_size: NA; d_call: NA; v_call: TRBV7-8; cdr3_aa: CASSLVGTARNTGELFF; cdr3_nt: TGTGCCAGCAGCTTAGTAGGGACCGCCCGGAACACCGGGGAGCTGTTTTTT
j_call: TRBJ1-3; clone_size: NA; d_call: NA; v_call: TRBV28; cdr3_aa: CACQGGTAGNTIYF; cdr3_nt: TGTGCCTGTCAAGGGGGGACTGCTGGAAACACCATATATTTT
j_call: TRBJ1-1; clone_size: NA; d_call: NA; v_call: TRBV20-1; cdr3_aa: CSAKTVTEAFF; cdr3_nt: TGCAGTGCAAAGACAGTCACTGAAGCTTTCTTT
j_call: TRBJ1-1; clone_size: NA; d_call: NA; v_call: TRBV2; cdr3_aa: CASSEANGGRTEAFF; cdr3_nt: TGTGCCAGCAGTGAAGCCAATGGGGGGCGGACTGAAGCTTTCTTT
j_call: TRBJ2-7; clone_size: NA; d_call: NA; v_call: TRBV3-1/TRBV3-2; cdr3_aa: CASSQDGSYEQYF; cdr3_nt: TGTGCCAGCAGCCAAGACGGCTCCTACGAGCAGTACTTC
j_call: TRBJ2-3; clone_size: NA; d_call: NA; v_call: TRBV19; cdr3_aa: CASRNTDTQYF; cdr3_nt: TGTGCCAGTAGAAACACAGATACGCAGTATTTT